The subject of this entry is one TCR beta chain. The target antigen is unknown. The data were taken from a study of T cell responses to AZD1222 COVID-19 vaccine. The CDR3 totals 15 residues. CDR1 and CDR2 (germline): SGHTA, FQGNSA. The ends were cut back, 4 bases at V and 2 bases at J, with 11 bases in the middle. TCRdb keeps only in-frame clones here, not all; method: immunoSEQ multiplex PCR. The table shows some 150,000 clones, with 80% to 90% occurring only once. General observations from the study: Receipt of two AZD1222 doses was followed by a rise in Spike-specific TCR breadth and depth.

This sequence was found in an adult in good health. Sequenced here: peripheral blood, sampled on day 0 of AZD1222 vaccination. The V gene is TRBV7-2, the J gene TRBJ2-2, with a weak D call TRBD2 (6 bases). CDR3: CASSYPGTNTGELFF. CDR3 bases: TGTGCCAGCAGCTATCCAGGGACTAACACCGGGGAGCTGTTTTTT. Using reference TRBV7-2 and TRBJ2-2 for the parts outside the CDR3, the full variable domain is GAGVSQSPSNKVTEKGKDVELRCDPISGHTALYWYRQSLGQGLEFLIYFQGNSAPDKSGLPSDRFSAERTGGSVSTLTIQRTQQEDSAVYLCASSYPGTNTGELFFGEGSRLTVL.